This T cell receptor beta chain came from a study of blood T cells in healthy people across ages. This clonotype was seen a handful of times. A second PCR of roughly 7 to 11 cycles used a sample-barcoded 5' primer and a J-beta primer mix. TCRdb used MiXCR to reprocess the 5' RACE reads, holding one entry per CDR3 protein. The profile shows some 690,000 distinct CDR3 sequences, roughly 20% of them singletons. Trimming left V 5 bases short and J 4 bases short, with 8 bases between. Germline V gene lookup returns CDR1 SGHTA and CDR2 FQGNSA. The CDR3 totals 12 residues. The sequenced sample was blood. The receptor's source is an older man in good health. This chain joins TRBV7-2 and TRBJ1-2, with D possibly matching TRBD1 (6 bases). The CDR3 loop reads CASSTDSYGYTF. The DNA of the CDR3 is TGTGCCAGCAGCACGGACAGCTATGGCTACACCTTC.